The next 12 T cell receptor beta chains were all read from a single sample in a study of blood T cell repertoires in COVID-19. Only in-frame clones appear in the TCRdb table, and some are missing; sequencing was by immunoSEQ multiplex PCR. The data hold about 58,000 clones, with approximately 90% observed a single time. The sequenced sample consisted of peripheral blood. The source is a man aged 60-69 years with acute or convalescent COVID-19.

V and J are TRBV28 and TRBJ2-5; tentatively, D is TRBD1 (6 bases). The germline gives CDR1 MDHEN, CDR2 SYDVKM. V lost 6 bases and J lost 3, with 17 bases in between. The CDR3 loop spans 15 amino acids. CDR3 sequence: CASSHFRTVEETQYF. DNA for the CDR3: TGTGCCAGCAGCCATTTCCGGACAGTCGAAGAGACCCAGTACTTC.

The genes are TRBV29-1 and TRBJ1-2; 10 positions agree with TRBD1. Trimming cost V 0 bases and J 4 bases; bases outside gene matches: 5. CDR1 SQVTM and CDR2 ANQGSEA come from the germline V gene. The CDR3 is 15 amino acids. CDR3 DNA: TGCAGCGTTGAAGATGGTAGGACAGGGGGCTATGGCTACACCTTC. Its protein product is CSVEDGRTGGYGYTF.

This chain uses TRBV27 with TRBJ2-3, with 9 bases fitting TRBD1. Germline V gene data show CDR1 as MNHEY and CDR2 as SMNVEV (reference sequence). The ends lost 5 bases at V and 1 base at J; junction bases unmatched: 1. The CDR3 has 14 amino acids. In nucleotides, the CDR3 is TGTGCCAGCAGTACAGGGGGCCGCACAGATACGCAGTATTTT. Amino acids: CASSTGGRTDTQYF.

The chain carries TRBV19 and TRBJ2-1; unclear D gene. The V and J ends lost 3 bases and 0 bases respectively, with 21 bases between them. Germline V gene lookup returns CDR1 LNHDA and CDR2 SQIVND (reference sequence). This CDR3 comprises 19 residues. For the CDR3, the DNA is TGTGCCAGTAGTATGTCCCGAGACACCTCTCCGAGCTCCTACAATGAGCAGTTCTTC. Residues: CASSMSRDTSPSSYNEQFF.

In the case of this clone: This sample includes further DNA sequences coding for the same CDR3. The chain recombines TRBV11-3 with TRBJ2-7, with TRBD2 identical over 8 bases. Germline V gives CDR1 SGHNT, CDR2 YENEEA. V shed 5 bases, J shed 4 bases, and the junction held 10 bases outside the gene matches. The CDR3 extends over 15 amino acids. The CDR3 spells CASSNGGDPYYEQYF. CDR3 DNA sequence: TGTGCCAGCAGCAACGGGGGGGACCCTTATTACGAGCAGTACTTC.

This chain's CDR3 is CASTVRGAREDTQYF. CDR3 coding DNA: TGTGCCAGTACGGTACGGGGGGCGAGAGAGGATACGCAGTATTTT. This chain connects TRBV19 to TRBJ2-3, with D possibly TRBD2 on 7 matching bases. Germline V gene sequence: CDR1 LNHDA, CDR2 SQIVND (reference sequence). The CDR3 runs 15 residues. With 7 bases removed from V and 6 bases from J, the gap between germline ends came to 20 bases.

The chain joins TRBV5-1 to TRBJ2-1, with 11 positions matching TRBD2. Trimming took 0 bases from V and 6 from J; bases not matched to a gene: 2. CDR3 size: 15 residues. The germline CDR1 and CDR2 sequences are SGHRS and YFSETQ. The CDR3 region is CASSLETSGTNEQFF. CDR3 in DNA: TGCGCCAGCAGCTTGGAGACTAGCGGGACCAATGAGCAGTTCTTC.

In this sample, this clone turned up once. This rearrangement joins TRBV30 to TRBJ2-1; 8 nucleotides agree with TRBD2. The germline V gene has CDR1 GTSNPN and CDR2 SVGIG (reference sequence). Trimming at V came to 1 base and at J to 3 bases, leaving 2 bases not matched to a gene. This CDR3 has 14 residues. The CDR3 here is CAWSALAGYNEQFF. CDR3 in DNA: TGTGCCTGGAGTGCCCTAGCGGGCTACAATGAGCAGTTCTTC.

The sample holds a few counts of this clone. The CDR3 protein is CASSSQGVGTDTQYF. In nucleotides, the CDR3 is TGTGCCAGCAGCTCGCAAGGGGTGGGGACAGATACGCAGTATTTT. The genes are TRBV7-9 and TRBJ2-3; D may be TRBD1 (5 bases). This CDR3 spans 15 amino acids. V lost 4 bases to trimming and J lost 3 bases, with 14 bases between them. Germline CDR1 reads SEHNR; CDR2 reads FQNEAQ (reference sequence).

The chain recombines TRBV3-1 (or the pseudogene TRBV3-2) with TRBJ2-7; a weak D match, TRBD1 (6 bases). This CDR3 has 12 residues. CDR1 and CDR2 (germline): LGHDT, YNNKEL (reference sequence). V was pared by 3 bases and J by 7 bases, with 10 bases between. In DNA, the CDR3 is TGTGCCAGCAGCCAGGGGGCGGGTGAGCAGTACTTC. This sequence encodes CASSQGAGEQYF.

This clone occurred a few times. V is TRBV19 and J is TRBJ2-2, with a weak D call TRBD1 (5 bases). Germline V gives CDR1 LNHDA, CDR2 SQIVND (reference sequence). The V end lost 3 bases, the J end lost 0 bases, and 8 bases lay between the germline ends. This CDR3 region has 15 residues. Written as DNA, the CDR3 is TGTGCCAGTAGTATTCGACAGCCGAACACCGGGGAGCTGTTTTTT. This translates into CASSIRQPNTGELFF.

The rearrangement uses TRBV4-1 and TRBJ1-6; 10 positions agree with TRBD1. Trimming removed 5 bases from V and 3 bases from J; junction bases left unmatched: 7. The CDR3 runs 17 residues. Germline lookup yields CDR1 MGHRA and CDR2 YSYEKL. This CDR3 is CASSVSGQGIYNSPLHF. In nucleotides, the CDR3 is TGCGCCAGCAGCGTATCGGGACAGGGGATCTATAATTCACCCCTCCACTTT.